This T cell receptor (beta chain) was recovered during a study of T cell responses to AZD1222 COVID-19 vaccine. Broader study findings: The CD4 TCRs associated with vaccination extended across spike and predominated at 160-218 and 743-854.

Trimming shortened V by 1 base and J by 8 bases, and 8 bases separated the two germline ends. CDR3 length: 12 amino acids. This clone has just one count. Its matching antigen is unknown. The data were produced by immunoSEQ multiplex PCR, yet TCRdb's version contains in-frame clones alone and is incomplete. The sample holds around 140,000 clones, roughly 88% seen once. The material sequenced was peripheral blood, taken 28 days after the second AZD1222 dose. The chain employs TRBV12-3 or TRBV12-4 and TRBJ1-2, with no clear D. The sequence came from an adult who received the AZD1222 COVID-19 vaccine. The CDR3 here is CASSLVAEGYTF. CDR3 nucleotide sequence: TGTGCCAGCAGTTTAGTCGCAGAAGGCTACACCTTC.